Presented here are 24 T cell receptor beta chains from one specimen sequenced in a study of neurological immune-mediated disorders. TCRdb reanalysed the 5' RACE reads using MiXCR and keeps one entry per CDR3 protein. The repertoire has about 58,000 distinct CDR3 sequences, around 3.9% of them found once; the top ten carry 1.6%. Sequencing used PBMCs. The receptors stem from a man aged 30-40 years with multiple sclerosis.

This clonotype was seen ten or more times. Sequence at one end of the junction differs from germline and may be a read error. The chain links TRBV10-3 to TRBJ1-6; D is unclear. There are 13 residues in the CDR3. Germline V CDR1 and CDR2: ENHRY, SYGVKD. CDR3 residues: CAIRGSTRSPLNF. The CDR3 DNA reads as TGTGCCATCAGAGGATCTACCAGGTCACCCCTCAACTTT.

This clonotype appeared many times. For the CDR3, the DNA is TGTGCCAGCAGGGTCAGGGGGCTGAGCACCGGGGAGCTGTTTTTT. Translated: CASRVRGLSTGELFF. The V and J genes are TRBV6-5 and TRBJ2-2; 8 bases agree with TRBD1. The CDR3 extends over 15 amino acids. V lost 6 bases and J lost 4; bases outside the gene matches: 7. CDR1 is MNHEY, CDR2 SVGAGI, per germline.

As concerns this clonotype: Possible read error: a much larger clone is one base away. This chain uses TRBV6-6 with TRBJ2-3; D ambiguous. Germline lookup yields CDR1 MNHNY and CDR2 SVGAGI (reference sequence). V shed 5 bases and J shed 2 bases, with 8 bases lying between them. The CDR3 consists of 13 residues. The CDR3 DNA is TGTGCCAGCAGTATAGGGAACACAGATACGCAGTATTTT. It specifies CASSIGNTDTQYF.

In this sample, this clonotype turned up many times. The chain combines TRBV5-1 with TRBJ1-4, with D possibly matching TRBD1 (5 bases). V was cut by 4 bases and J by 8 bases, with 15 bases left in between. Germline values: CDR1 SGHRS, CDR2 YFSETQ. The CDR3 runs to 14 residues. CDR3: CASSRTGTSEKLFF. In nucleotides, the CDR3 is TGCGCCAGCAGCCGTACCGGGACCTCGGAAAAACTGTTTTTT. Full variable domain (outside the CDR3, taken from reference TRBV5-1 and TRBJ1-4): KAGVTQTPRYLIKTRGQQVTLSCSPISGHRSVSWYQQTPGQGLQFLFEYFSETQRNKGNFPGRFSGRQFSNSRSEMNVSTLELGDSALYLCASSRTGTSEKLFFGSGTQLSVL.

Ten or more counts support this clonotype. V and J are TRBV29-1 and TRBJ1-1, with 11 nucleotides matching TRBD1. Germline V gene sequence: CDR1 SQVTM, CDR2 ANQGSEA. V lost 7 bases and J lost 4; bases outside the gene matches: 8. The length of the CDR3 is 14 residues. The CDR3 DNA is TGCAGCGGCGGACAGGGGGCGGGGAGCACTGAAGCTTTCTTT. It codes for CSGGQGAGSTEAFF.

This clonotype was seen ten or more times. This chain connects TRBV10-3 to TRBJ2-6, with 8 bases that match TRBD1. Germline trimming cut 6 bases from V and 2 bases from J; bases unmatched to any gene: 6. Germline values: CDR1 ENHRY, CDR2 SYGVKD. The CDR3 runs to 16 residues. This CDR3 reads CAISSQGVAGANVLTF. The CDR3 coding sequence is TGTGCCATCAGCTCACAGGGGGTAGCTGGGGCCAACGTCCTGACTTTC.

Many counts were recorded for this clonotype. The rearrangement links TRBV7-3 to TRBJ1-6; D is ambiguous. The germline V gene has CDR1 SGHTA and CDR2 FQGTGA. This CDR3 is built from 14 residues. The ends were cut back, 0 bases at V and 8 bases at J, with 8 bases in the middle. The CDR3 DNA reads TGTGCCAGCAGCTTAACTGAGAGGGATTCACCCCTCCACTTT. This encodes CASSLTERDSPLHF.

The sample holds a few counts of this clonotype. V is TRBV7-7 and J is TRBJ2-1, with D unclear. The CDR3 has 18 amino acids. Germline CDR1 is SSHAT and CDR2 is FNYEAQ (reference sequence). Trimming took 6 bases from V and 4 from J, leaving 25 bases between them. This CDR3 reads CASRKSSPWVARYNEQFF. The DNA for the CDR3 is TGTGCCAGCAGAAAAAGCAGCCCTTGGGTGGCAAGGTACAATGAGCAGTTCTTC.

This clonotype was recorded at least ten times. This chain joins TRBV7-2 and TRBJ1-1; D is unclear. This CDR3 contains 16 residues. Trimming took off 0 bases at V and 5 bases at J, with 16 bases between the two ends. Per germline, CDR1 SGHTA and CDR2 FQGNSA. The DNA for the CDR3 is TGTGCCAGCAGCTTAGCGTTGATTGCTGCGAGGACTGAAGCTTTCTTT. Translating gives CASSLALIAARTEAFF.

This clonotype has a count of ten or more. J is TRBJ2-5 and V is TRBV6-5; D might be TRBD1 (5 bases). Trimming stripped 0 bases from V and 0 bases from J, with 11 bases between. The CDR3 extends over 16 amino acids. Germline V gene lookup returns CDR1 MNHEY and CDR2 SVGAGI. The CDR3 here is CASSYSMPGYQETQYF. The CDR3 DNA reads as TGTGCCAGCAGTTACTCGATGCCAGGGTACCAAGAGACCCAGTACTTC.

This clonotype was detected many times. The chain joins TRBV3-1 to TRBJ1-1, with D possibly being TRBD1 (6 bases). The germline gives CDR1 LGHDT, CDR2 YNNKEL (reference sequence). The CDR3 consists of 13 residues. Trimming left V 4 bases short and J 6 bases short, with 12 bases between. The CDR3 nucleotides read TGTGCCAGCAGCCGAACAGGGTTCGCTGAAGCTTTCTTT. Translated: CASSRTGFAEAFF.

This clonotype was counted at least ten times. The chain couples TRBV3-1 to TRBJ1-2, with D unclear. V was cut by 6 bases and J by 2 bases, with 13 bases left in between. The CDR3 has 14 amino acids. Per the germline V gene, CDR1 is LGHDT and CDR2 is YNNKEL (reference sequence). DNA of the CDR3: TGTGCCAGCAGTCGGGCTTCGAAGAACTATGGCTACACCTTC. Its protein is CASSRASKNYGYTF.

This clonotype came up a few times. V usage is TRBV7-2 and J usage is TRBJ2-1; 9 nucleotides match TRBD1. V gave up 6 bases and J gave up 10 bases; unmatched junction bases: 10. The germline V gene encodes CDR1 SGHTA and CDR2 FQGNSA. CDR3 length: 14 residues. The CDR3 bases are TGTGCCAGCAGTCGGGACAGGGCCTCCAGAGAGCAGTTCTTC. Its translation: CASSRDRASREQFF.

This clonotype showed up many times. The V and J genes are TRBV24-1 and TRBJ1-1; unclear D gene. The length of the CDR3 is 14 residues. CDR1 is KGHDR, CDR2 SFDVKD, per germline. The V and J ends lost 3 bases and 10 bases respectively, with 17 bases between them. As DNA, the CDR3 is TGTGCCACCAGTGATCCTCGTGACAACCTAGGAGCTTTCTTT. Its translation: CATSDPRDNLGAFF.

This clonotype was seen at least ten times. The chain is built from TRBV7-2 and TRBJ1-4; D is ambiguous. Trimming cost V 5 bases and J 4 bases, with 14 bases left between them. CDR1 is SGHTA and CDR2 is FQGNSA in the germline V gene. CDR3 length equals 15 residues. CDR3 loop: CASSIMLGFNEKLFF. The CDR3 coding sequence is TGTGCCAGCAGCATTATGTTGGGGTTTAATGAAAAACTGTTTTTT.

This clonotype was found many times. The V call is TRBV29-1, the J call TRBJ2-5, with D possibly being TRBD2 (6 bases). V was cut by 7 bases and J by 5 bases, with 14 bases left in between. Germline CDR1 SQVTM, CDR2 ANQGSEA. The CDR3 covers 12 residues. The CDR3 region is CSADTRGETQYF. The CDR3 DNA follows: TGCAGCGCCGATACCCGGGGGGAGACCCAGTACTTC.

In its sample, this clonotype was seen many times. The chain carries TRBV15 and TRBJ2-7; TRBD1 matches at 7 bases. J lost 4 bases, V lost 5 bases, and 11 bases had no gene match. The CDR3 sequence is 15 residues long. Germline V gene sequence: CDR1 LNHNV, CDR2 YYDKDF (reference sequence). In DNA, the CDR3 is TGTGCCACCAGCTCGCCCAGACAGGGAGAATACGAGCAGTACTTC. Translation gives CATSSPRQGEYEQYF.

There are many counts of this clonotype. The chain uses TRBV20-1 and TRBJ1-2; a weak D match, TRBD1 (5 bases). The V and J ends lost 6 bases and 8 bases respectively, with 16 bases between them. CDR3 size: 12 residues. The V gene's germline CDR1 is DFQATT and CDR2 SNEGSKA (reference sequence). As DNA, the CDR3 is TGCAGTGCACGCAGGGAGGGCTACGGCTACACCTTC. Translated, it gives CSARREGYGYTF.

This clonotype came up many times. The chain joins TRBV9 to TRBJ1-2, with 8 bases that match TRBD1. The CDR3 consists of 15 residues. V shed 0 bases, J shed 4 bases, and the junction held 5 bases outside the gene matches. In germline, CDR1 is SGDLS, CDR2 YYNGEE. CDR3 amino acids: CASSVETGALYGYTF. The CDR3 bases are TGTGCCAGCAGCGTAGAGACAGGGGCTCTCTATGGCTACACCTTC.

V usage is TRBV15 and J usage is TRBJ1-5, with 11 bases that match TRBD1. Germline V gene sequence: CDR1 LNHNV, CDR2 YYDKDF (reference sequence). The CDR3 is 19 amino acids. With 0 bases clipped from V and 6 bases from J, the junction kept 13 bases outside the gene matches. The CDR3 nucleotides are TGTGCCACCAGCAGAGATGGACGACCGGGACAGGGGGAGCGTCAGCCCCAGCATTTT. It codes for CATSRDGRPGQGERQPQHF.

About this clonotype: Sequence at one end of the junction differs from germline and may be a read error. V usage is TRBV25-1 and J usage is TRBJ1-6, with D maybe TRBD1 (6 bases). The CDR3 contains 13 residues. CDR1 MGHDK and CDR2 SYGVNS come from the germline V gene. In DNA, the CDR3 is TGTGCCAGCAGAAGACAGGAGAATTCACCCCTCAACTTT. Encoded protein: CASRRQENSPLNF.

This clonotype showed up many times. This rearrangement joins TRBV3-1 to TRBJ2-7, with TRBD1 as a possible D gene (5 bases). From germline, CDR1 is LGHDT and CDR2 YNNKEL (reference sequence). This CDR3 region has 14 residues. The V end lost 2 bases, the J end lost 2 bases, and 10 bases lay between the germline ends. The CDR3 DNA reads as TGTGCCAGCAGCCAAAGGGGCAGGGCCTACGAGCAGTACTTC. Its protein is CASSQRGRAYEQYF.

The chain has TRBV19 and TRBJ2-7, with 10 bases identical to TRBD1. The V gene end was trimmed by 7 bases and the J gene end by 2 bases; junction bases not matched to a gene: 2. This CDR3 region has 13 residues. Germline CDR1 LNHDA, CDR2 SQIVND (reference sequence). As DNA, the CDR3 is TGTGCCAGTAAGGGGACAGGGGCCTACGAGCAGTACTTC. It encodes CASKGTGAYEQYF.

This clonotype was observed at least ten times. The rearrangement uses TRBV10-3 and TRBJ2-5; D is perhaps TRBD1 or TRBD2 (6 bases each). V was cut by 2 bases and J by 5 bases, with 21 bases left in between. The CDR3 is 17 residues long. The germline V gene has CDR1 ENHRY and CDR2 SYGVKD. CDR3 loop: CAISEPWDGGGAETQYF. The DNA of the CDR3 is TGTGCCATCAGTGAGCCATGGGATGGAGGGGGAGCGGAGACCCAGTACTTC.